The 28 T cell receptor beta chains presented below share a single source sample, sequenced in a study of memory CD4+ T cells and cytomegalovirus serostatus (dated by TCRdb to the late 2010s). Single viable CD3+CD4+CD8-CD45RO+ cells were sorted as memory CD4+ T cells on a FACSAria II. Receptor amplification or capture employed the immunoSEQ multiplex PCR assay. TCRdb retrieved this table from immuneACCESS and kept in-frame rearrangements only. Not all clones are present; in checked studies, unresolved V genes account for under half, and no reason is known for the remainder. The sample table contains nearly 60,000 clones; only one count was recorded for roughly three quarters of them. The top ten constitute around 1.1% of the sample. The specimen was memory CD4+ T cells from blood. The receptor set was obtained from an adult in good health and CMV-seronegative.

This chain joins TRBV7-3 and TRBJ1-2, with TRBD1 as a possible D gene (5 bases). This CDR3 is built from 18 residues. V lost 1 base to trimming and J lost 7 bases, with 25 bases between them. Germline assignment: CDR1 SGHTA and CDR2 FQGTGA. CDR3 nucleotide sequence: TGTGCCAGCAGCTTAAATCCTAGGGGACGAATTGAGACCAGTGGCTACACCTTC. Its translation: CASSLNPRGRIETSGYTF.

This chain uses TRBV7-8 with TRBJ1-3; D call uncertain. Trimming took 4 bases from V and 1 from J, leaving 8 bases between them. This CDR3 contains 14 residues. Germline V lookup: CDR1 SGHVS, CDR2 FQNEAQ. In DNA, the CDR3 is TGTGCCAGCAGCTCCCGCGGGTCTGGAAACACCATATATTTT. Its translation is CASSSRGSGNTIYF.

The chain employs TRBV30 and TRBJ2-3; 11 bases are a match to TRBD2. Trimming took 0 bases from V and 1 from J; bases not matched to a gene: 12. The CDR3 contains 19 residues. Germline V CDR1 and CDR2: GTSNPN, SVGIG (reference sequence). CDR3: CAWSVLVSGRALGTDTQYF. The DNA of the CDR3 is TGTGCCTGGAGTGTACTCGTTAGCGGGAGGGCCCTCGGCACAGATACGCAGTATTTT.

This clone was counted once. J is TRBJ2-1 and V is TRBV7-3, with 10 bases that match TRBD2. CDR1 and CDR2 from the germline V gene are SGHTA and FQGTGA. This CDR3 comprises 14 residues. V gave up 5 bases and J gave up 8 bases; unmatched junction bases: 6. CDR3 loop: CASSRLAGVDEQFF. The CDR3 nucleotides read TGTGCCAGCAGCCGCCTAGCGGGAGTGGATGAGCAGTTCTTC.

The chain's CDR3 is CAIRGTSGSSYNEQFF. The CDR3, as DNA: TGTGCCATCAGGGGGACTAGCGGGAGCTCCTACAATGAGCAGTTCTTC. The V call is TRBV10-3, the J call TRBJ2-1, with 14 bases aligning to TRBD2. Germline V CDR1 and CDR2: ENHRY, SYGVKD. The V and J ends lost 6 bases and 0 bases, in that order; junction bases with no gene match: 1. The CDR3 loop spans 16 amino acids.

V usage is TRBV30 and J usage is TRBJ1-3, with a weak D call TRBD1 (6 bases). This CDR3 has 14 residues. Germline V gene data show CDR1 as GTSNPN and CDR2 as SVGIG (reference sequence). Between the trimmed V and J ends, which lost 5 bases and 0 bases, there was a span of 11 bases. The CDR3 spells CAWQTGTSGNTIYF. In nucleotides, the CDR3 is TGTGCCTGGCAAACAGGGACCTCTGGAAACACCATATATTTT. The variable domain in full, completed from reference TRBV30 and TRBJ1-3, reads SQTIHQWPATLVQPVGSPLSLECTVEGTSNPNLYWYRQAAGRGLQLLFYSVGIGQISSEVPQNLSASRPQDRQFILSSKKLLLSDSGFYLCAWQTGTSGNTIYFGEGSWLTVV.

The chain's CDR3 is CASSYRQGYRETQYF. CDR3 DNA sequence: TGTGCCAGCAGTTACCGACAGGGGTACCGGGAGACCCAGTACTTC. The V gene is TRBV6-6, the J gene TRBJ2-5; 8 positions agree with TRBD1. J lost 5 bases, V lost 2 bases, and 7 bases had no gene match. CDR3 length equals 15 residues. Germline V lookup: CDR1 MNHNY, CDR2 SVGAGI (reference sequence).

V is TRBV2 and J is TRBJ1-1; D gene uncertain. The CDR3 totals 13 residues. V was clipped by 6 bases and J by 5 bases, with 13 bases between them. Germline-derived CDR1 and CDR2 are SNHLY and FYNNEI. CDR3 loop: CASRRPGPTEAFF. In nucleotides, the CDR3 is TGTGCCAGCAGGCGACCAGGCCCGACTGAAGCTTTCTTT.

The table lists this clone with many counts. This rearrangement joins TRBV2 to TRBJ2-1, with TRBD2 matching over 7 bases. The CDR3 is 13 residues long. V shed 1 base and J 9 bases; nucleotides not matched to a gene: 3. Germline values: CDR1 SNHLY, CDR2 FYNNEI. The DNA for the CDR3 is TGTGCCAGCAGTGAAGAGTCTAGCGGTGAGCAGTTCTTC. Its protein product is CASSEESSGEQFF.

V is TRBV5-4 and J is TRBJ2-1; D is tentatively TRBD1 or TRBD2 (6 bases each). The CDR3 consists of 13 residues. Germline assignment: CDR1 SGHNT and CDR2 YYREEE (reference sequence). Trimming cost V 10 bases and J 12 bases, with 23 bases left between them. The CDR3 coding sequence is TGTGCCGGTAGGGGGGACTTGGCTATGGTGCAGTTCTTC. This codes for CAGRGDLAMVQFF.

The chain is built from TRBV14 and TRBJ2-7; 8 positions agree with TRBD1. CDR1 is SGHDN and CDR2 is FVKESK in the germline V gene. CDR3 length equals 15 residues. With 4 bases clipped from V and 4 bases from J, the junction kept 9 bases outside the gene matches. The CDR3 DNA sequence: TGTGCCAGCAGCCCGACCGGGACAGGAAGATACGAGCAGTACTTC. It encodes CASSPTGTGRYEQYF.

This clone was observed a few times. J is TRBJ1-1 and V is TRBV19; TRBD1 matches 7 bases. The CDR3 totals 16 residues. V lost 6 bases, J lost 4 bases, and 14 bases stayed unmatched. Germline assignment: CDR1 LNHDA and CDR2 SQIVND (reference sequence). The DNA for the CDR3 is TGTGCCAGTAGCCTTCCCCATAGCGCAGGGGGCACTGAAGCTTTCTTT. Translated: CASSLPHSAGGTEAFF. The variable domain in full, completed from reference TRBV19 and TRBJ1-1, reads DGGITQSPKYLFRKEGQNVTLSCEQNLNHDAMYWYRQDPGQGLRLIYYSQIVNDFQKGDIAEGYSVSREKKESFPLTVTSAQKNPTAFYLCASSLPHSAGGTEAFFGQGTRLTVV.

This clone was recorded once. This CDR3 reads CASSGQQGVRDTEAFF. CDR3 in DNA: TGCGCCAGCAGTGGTCAACAGGGAGTACGGGACACTGAAGCTTTCTTT. The chain joins TRBV5-1 to TRBJ1-1; perhaps TRBD1 as D (6 bases). From germline, CDR1 is SGHRS and CDR2 YFSETQ. This CDR3 contains 16 residues. V lost 5 bases, J lost 3 bases, and 20 bases lay in between. The full variable domain, in which reference TRBV5-1 and TRBJ1-1 provide the parts outside the CDR3, is KAGVTQTPRYLIKTRGQQVTLSCSPISGHRSVSWYQQTPGQGLQFLFEYFSETQRNKGNFPGRFSGRQFSNSRSEMNVSTLELGDSALYLCASSGQQGVRDTEAFFGQGTRLTVV.

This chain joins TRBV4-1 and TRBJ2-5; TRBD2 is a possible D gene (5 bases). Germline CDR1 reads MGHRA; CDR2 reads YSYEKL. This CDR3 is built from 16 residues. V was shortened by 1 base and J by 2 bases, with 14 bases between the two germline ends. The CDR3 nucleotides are TGCGCCAGCAGCCAAGTAACCAGCGGTTTACAAGAGACCCAGTACTTC. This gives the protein CASSQVTSGLQETQYF.

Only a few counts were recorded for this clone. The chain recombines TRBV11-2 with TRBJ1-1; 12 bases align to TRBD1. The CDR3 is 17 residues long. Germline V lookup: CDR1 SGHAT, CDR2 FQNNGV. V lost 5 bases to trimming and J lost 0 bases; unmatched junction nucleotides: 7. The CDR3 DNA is TGTGCCAGCAGCCCGGGGACAGGGGGCGTTATGAACACTGAAGCTTTCTTT. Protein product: CASSPGTGGVMNTEAFF.

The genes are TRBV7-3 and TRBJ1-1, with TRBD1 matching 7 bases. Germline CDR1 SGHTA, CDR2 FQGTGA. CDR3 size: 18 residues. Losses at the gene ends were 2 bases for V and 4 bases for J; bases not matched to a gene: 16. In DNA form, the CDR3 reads TGTGCCAGCAGCTTAGTAAACCGGGACAGACCTTCTGGCACTGAAGCTTTCTTT. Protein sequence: CASSLVNRDRPSGTEAFF.

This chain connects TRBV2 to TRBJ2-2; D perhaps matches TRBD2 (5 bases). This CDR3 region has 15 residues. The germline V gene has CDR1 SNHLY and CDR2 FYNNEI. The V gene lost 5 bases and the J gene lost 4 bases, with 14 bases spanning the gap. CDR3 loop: CASSKDRGFTGELFF. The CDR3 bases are TGTGCCAGCAGTAAAGACCGGGGATTCACCGGGGAGCTGTTTTTT.

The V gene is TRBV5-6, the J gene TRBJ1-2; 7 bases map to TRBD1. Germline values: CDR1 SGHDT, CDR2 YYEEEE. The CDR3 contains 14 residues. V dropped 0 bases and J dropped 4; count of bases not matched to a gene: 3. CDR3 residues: CASSLGQGGYGYTF. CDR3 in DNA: TGTGCCAGCAGCTTGGGACAGGGTGGCTATGGCTACACCTTC. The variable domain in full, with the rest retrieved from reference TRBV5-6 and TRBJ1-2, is DAGVTQSPTHLIKTRGQQVTLRCSPKSGHDTVSWYQQALGQGPQFIFQYYEEEERQRGNFPDRFSGHQFPNYSSELNVNALLLGDSALYLCASSLGQGGYGYTFGSGTRLTVV.

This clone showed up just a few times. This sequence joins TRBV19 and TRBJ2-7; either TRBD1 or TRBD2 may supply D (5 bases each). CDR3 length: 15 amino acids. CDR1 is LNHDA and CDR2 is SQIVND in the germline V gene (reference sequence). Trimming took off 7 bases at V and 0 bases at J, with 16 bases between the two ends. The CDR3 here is CASNGAVGSSYEQYF. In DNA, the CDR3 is TGTGCCAGTAACGGGGCGGTTGGTTCCTCCTACGAGCAGTACTTC.

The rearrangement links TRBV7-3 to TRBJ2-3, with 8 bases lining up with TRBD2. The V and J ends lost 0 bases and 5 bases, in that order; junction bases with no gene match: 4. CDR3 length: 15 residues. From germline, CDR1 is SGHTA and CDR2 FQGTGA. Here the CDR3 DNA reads TGTGCCAGCAGCTTAACGTCCCTAGCGGGAGATACGCAGTATTTT. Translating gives CASSLTSLAGDTQYF.

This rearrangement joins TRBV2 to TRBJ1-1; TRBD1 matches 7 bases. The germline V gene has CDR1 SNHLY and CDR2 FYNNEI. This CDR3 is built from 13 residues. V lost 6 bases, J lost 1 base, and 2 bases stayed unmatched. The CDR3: CASSRQGNTEAFF. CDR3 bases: TGTGCCAGCAGCCGACAGGGGAACACTGAAGCTTTCTTT.

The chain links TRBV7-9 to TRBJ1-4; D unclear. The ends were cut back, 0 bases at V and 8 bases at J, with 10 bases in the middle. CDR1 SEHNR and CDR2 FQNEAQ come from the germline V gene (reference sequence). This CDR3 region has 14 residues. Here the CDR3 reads CASSLAHLGEKLFF. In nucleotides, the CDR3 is TGTGCCAGCAGCTTAGCACACCTGGGCGAAAAACTGTTTTTT.

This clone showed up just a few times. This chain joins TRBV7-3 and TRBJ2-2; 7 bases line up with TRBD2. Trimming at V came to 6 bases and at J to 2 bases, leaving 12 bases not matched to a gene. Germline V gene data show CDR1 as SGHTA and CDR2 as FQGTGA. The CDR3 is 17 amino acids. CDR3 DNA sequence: TGTGCCAGCAGTCCTCTGGGGGGGGGAAGAAACACCGGGGAGCTGTTTTTT. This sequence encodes CASSPLGGGRNTGELFF.

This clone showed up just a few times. The CDR3 nucleotides read TGTGCCATCAGTGGAGGATCTAGGGATACGCAGTATTTT. Its translation: CAISGGSRDTQYF. The V call is TRBV10-3, the J call TRBJ2-3; no definite D call. The CDR3 totals 13 residues. The V gene lost 4 bases and the J gene lost 6 bases, with 11 bases spanning the gap. CDR1 is ENHRY and CDR2 is SYGVKD in the germline V gene.

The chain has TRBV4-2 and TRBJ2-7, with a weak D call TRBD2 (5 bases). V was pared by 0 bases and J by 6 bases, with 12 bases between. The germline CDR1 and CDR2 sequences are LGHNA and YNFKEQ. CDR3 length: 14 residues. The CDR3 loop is CASSQDSQAGEQYF. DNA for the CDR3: TGTGCCAGCAGCCAAGATTCCCAGGCGGGCGAGCAGTACTTC.

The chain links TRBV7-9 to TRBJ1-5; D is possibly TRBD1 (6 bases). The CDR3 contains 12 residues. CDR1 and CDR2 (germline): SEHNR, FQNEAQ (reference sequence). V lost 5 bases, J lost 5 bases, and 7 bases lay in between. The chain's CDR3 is CASSTGYQPQHF. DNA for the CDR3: TGTGCCAGCAGCACAGGGTATCAGCCCCAGCATTTT.

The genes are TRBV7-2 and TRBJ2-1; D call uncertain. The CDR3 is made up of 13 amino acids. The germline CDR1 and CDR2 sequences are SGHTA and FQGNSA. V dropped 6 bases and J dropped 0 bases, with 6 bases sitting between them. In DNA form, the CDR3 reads TGTGCCAGCAGTCCCGGCTCCTACAATGAGCAGTTCTTC. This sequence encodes CASSPGSYNEQFF. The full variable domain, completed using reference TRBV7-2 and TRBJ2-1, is GAGVSQSPSNKVTEKGKDVELRCDPISGHTALYWYRQSLGQGLEFLIYFQGNSAPDKSGLPSDRFSAERTGGSVSTLTIQRTQQEDSAVYLCASSPGSYNEQFFGPGTRLTVL.

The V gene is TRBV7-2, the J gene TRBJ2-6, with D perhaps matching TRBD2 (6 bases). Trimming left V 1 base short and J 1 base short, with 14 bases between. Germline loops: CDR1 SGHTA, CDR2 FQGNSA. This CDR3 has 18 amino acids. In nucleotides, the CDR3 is TGTGCCAGCAGCTTAGTGGGGGGTGCGATATCTGGGGCCAACGTCCTGACTTTC. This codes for CASSLVGGAISGANVLTF.